The clone carrying this T cell receptor beta chain has only a few counts. Its antigen is still unknown. These data belong to a study of response to subunit inactivated influenza vaccine. V lost 0 bases and J 9 bases, leaving 11 bases between the germline ends. The CDR3 runs 14 residues. Germline CDR1 is SGHDN and CDR2 is FVKESK. Each CDR3 protein gets one entry after TCRdb re-called the RT-PCR reads with MiXCR. The table has around 580,000 distinct CDR3 sequences, 14% seen once. Overall study results and limits: Authors proposed each seasonal influenza vaccination draws in few new T cells.

The source of this sequence is a man aged 50 to 59 who received an inactivated influenza vaccine. The starting material was PBMCs from blood, obtained about 13 days after vaccination. The J gene is TRBJ1-4, the V gene TRBV14, with D unresolved. CDR3 residues: CASSQDLIGKKLFF. The CDR3 coding sequence is TGTGCCAGCAGCCAAGACCTCATCGGAAAAAAACTGTTTTTT.